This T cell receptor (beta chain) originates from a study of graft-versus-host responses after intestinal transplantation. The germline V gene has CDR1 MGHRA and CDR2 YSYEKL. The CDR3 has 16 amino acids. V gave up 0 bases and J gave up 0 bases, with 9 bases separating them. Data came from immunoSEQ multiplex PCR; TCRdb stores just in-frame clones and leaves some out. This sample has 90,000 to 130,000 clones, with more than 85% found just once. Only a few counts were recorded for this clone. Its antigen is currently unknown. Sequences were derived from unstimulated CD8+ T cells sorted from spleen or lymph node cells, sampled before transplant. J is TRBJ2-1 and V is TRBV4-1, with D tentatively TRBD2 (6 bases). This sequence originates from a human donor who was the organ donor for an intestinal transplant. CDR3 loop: CASSQETGGSYNEQFF. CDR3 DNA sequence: TGCGCCAGCAGCCAAGAAACCGGGGGCTCCTACAATGAGCAGTTCTTC.